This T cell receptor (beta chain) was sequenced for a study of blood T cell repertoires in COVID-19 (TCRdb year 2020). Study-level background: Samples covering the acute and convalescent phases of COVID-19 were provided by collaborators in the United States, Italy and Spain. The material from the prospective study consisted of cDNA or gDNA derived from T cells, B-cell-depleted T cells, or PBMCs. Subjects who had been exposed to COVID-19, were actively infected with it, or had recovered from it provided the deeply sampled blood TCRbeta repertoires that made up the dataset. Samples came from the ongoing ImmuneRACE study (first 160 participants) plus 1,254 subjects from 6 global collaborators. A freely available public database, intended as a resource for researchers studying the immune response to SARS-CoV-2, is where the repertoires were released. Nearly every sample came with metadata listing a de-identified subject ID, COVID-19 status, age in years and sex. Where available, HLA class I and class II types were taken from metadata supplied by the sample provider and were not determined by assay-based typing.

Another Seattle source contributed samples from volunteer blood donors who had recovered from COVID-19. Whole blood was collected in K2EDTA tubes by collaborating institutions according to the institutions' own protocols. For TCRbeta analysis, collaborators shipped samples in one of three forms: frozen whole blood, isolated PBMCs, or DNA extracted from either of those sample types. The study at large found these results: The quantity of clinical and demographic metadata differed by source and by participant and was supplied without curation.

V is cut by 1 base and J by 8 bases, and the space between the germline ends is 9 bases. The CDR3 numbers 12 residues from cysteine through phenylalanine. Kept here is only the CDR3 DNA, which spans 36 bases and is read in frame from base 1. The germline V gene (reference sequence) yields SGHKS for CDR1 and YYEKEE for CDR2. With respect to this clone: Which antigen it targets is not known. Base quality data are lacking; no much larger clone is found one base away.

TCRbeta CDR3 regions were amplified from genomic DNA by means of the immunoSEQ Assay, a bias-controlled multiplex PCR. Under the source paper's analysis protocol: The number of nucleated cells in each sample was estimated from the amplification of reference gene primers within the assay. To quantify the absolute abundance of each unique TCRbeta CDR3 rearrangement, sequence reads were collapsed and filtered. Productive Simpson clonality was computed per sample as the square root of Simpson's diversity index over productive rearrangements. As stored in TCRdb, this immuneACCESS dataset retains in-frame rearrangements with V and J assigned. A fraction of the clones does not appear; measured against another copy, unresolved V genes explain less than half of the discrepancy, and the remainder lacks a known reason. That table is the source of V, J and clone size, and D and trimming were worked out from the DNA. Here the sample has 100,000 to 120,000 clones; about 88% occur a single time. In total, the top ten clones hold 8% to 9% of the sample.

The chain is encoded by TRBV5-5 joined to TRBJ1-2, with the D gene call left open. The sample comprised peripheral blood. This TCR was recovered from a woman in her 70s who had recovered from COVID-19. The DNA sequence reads TGTGCCAGCAGCTTGAGGAGAGGGGGCTACACCTTC. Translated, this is CASSLRRGGYTF.